This T cell receptor beta chain was obtained from a study of T-cell reconstitution after alpha-beta-depleted transplantation in children. Molecular barcoding with unique molecular identifiers was used for the TCRbeta library. TCRdb re-called the PCR reads through MiXCR, storing one row per CDR3 protein. Found here are 100,000 or so distinct CDR3 sequences, approximately 8% of them singletons; the top ten hold roughly 17%. As for this clonotype: The target antigen is unknown.

V lost 4 bases to trimming and J lost 4 bases, with 11 bases between them. Germline-derived CDR1 and CDR2 are DFQATT and SNEGSKA (reference sequence). The length of the CDR3 is 12 residues. Regarding the study as a whole: Reportedly, only several hundred clones from non-depleted graft cells drove alpha-beta T-cell counts at about two months. Certain patients had high TCRbeta diversity at day 60, and it came from recipient T cells and thymic progenitors that survived. Fresh T-cell production supplied most of the T-cell counts and diversity seen one year after transplant.

The clonotype originates from a boy younger than 10 with acute lymphoblastic leukemia, due to receive a stem cell transplant. The rearrangement joins TRBV20-1 to TRBJ2-7; TRBD2 is a possible D gene (5 bases). The source material was PBMCs, sampled before TCRalphabeta/CD19-depleted stem cell transplant. This CDR3 is CSAIGVEYEQYF. The CDR3 DNA is TGCAGTGCTATCGGGGTTGAATACGAGCAGTACTTC.